This entry concerns a single TCR beta chain. The antigen is unknown. As for the donors, each was a healthy bone marrow donor. The PCR ran on 60 Vbeta and 13 Jbeta primers. The repertoire was sequenced with immunoSEQ multiplex PCR; TCRdb's copy has only in-frame clones and lacks some. The table includes roughly 120,000 clones, 81% detected once. This sample was included in a study of cytomegalovirus exposure and HLA in healthy donors. Overall study findings and caveats: The investigators catalogued 150 to 200 TCR beta chains as cytomegalovirus-associated.

V lost 3 bases and J lost 6; bases outside the gene matches: 8. Per germline, CDR1 MNHEY and CDR2 SMNVEV (reference sequence). The CDR3 runs to 15 residues. The chain links TRBV27 to TRBJ2-1; 7 nucleotides agree with TRBD2. The clonotype was recovered from a woman in her thirties in good health and CMV-seronegative. The source material was PBMCs. CDR3 in DNA: TGTGCCAGCAGTTTTTCGGCGGGAGCGTTCAATGAGCAGTTCTTC. Its translation: CASSFSAGAFNEQFF.